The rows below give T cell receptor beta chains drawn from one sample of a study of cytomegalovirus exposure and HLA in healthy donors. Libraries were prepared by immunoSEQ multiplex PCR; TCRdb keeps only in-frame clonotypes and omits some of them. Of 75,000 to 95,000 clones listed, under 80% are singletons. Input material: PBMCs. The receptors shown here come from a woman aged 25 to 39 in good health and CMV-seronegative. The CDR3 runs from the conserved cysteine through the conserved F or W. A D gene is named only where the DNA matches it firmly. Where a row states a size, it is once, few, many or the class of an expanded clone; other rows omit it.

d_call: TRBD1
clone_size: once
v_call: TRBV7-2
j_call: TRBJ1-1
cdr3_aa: CASSFTVEGGGAFF
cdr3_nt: TGTGCCAGCAGCTTTACGGTTGAAGGGGGCGGAGCTTTCTTT

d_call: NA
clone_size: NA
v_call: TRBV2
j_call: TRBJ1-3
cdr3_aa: CASADRRANTIYF
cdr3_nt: TGTGCCAGCGCGGACAGACGAGCAAACACCATATATTTT

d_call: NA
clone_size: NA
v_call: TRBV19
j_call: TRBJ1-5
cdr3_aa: CASSNQQNQPQHF
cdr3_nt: TGTGCCAGTAGTAACCAACAAAATCAGCCCCAGCATTTT

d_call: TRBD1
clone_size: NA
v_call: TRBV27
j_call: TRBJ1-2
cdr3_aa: CASSFAQGALGGYTF
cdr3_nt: TGTGCCAGCAGTTTTGCCCAGGGGGCATTGGGTGGCTACACCTTC

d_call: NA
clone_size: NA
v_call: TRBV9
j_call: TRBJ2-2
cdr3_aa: CASSRTANRAADTGELFF
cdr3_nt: TGTGCCAGCAGCCGTACGGCGAACAGAGCGGCGGACACCGGGGAGCTGTTTTTT

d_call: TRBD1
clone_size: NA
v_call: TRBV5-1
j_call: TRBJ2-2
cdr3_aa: CASSLVGQSTGELFF
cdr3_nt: TGCGCCAGCAGCTTGGTGGGACAGTCGACCGGGGAGCTGTTTTTT

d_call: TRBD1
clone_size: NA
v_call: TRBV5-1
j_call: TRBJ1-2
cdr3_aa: CASSLGIGTGGGYTF
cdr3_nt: TGCGCCAGCAGCTTGGGGATAGGGACAGGAGGAGGCTACACCTTC

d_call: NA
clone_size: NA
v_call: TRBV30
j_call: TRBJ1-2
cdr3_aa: CAWSTSGSGGYTF
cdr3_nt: TGTGCCTGGAGTACGAGCGGTTCCGGGGGCTACACCTTC

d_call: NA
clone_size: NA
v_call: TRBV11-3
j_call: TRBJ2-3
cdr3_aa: CASSLGTGYTQYF
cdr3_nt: TGTGCCAGCAGCCTCGGAACCGGGTATACGCAGTATTTT

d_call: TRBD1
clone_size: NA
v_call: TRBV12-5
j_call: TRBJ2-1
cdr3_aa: CASGSGQGDNEQFF
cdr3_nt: TGTGCTAGTGGTAGTGGACAGGGGGACAATGAGCAGTTCTTC

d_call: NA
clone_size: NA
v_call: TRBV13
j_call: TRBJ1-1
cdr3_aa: CASSLAGYVTEAFF
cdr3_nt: TGTGCCAGCAGCTTAGCCGGGTATGTCACTGAAGCTTTCTTT

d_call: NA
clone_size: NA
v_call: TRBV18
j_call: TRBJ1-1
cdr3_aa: CASVGLNTEAFF
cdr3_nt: TGTGCCAGCGTTGGACTCAACACTGAAGCTTTCTTT

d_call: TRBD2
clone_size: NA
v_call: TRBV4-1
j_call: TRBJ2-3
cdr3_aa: CASSPEGVSGVSTDTQYF
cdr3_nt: TGCGCCAGCAGCCCAGAGGGGGTTAGCGGGGTTAGCACAGATACGCAGTATTTT

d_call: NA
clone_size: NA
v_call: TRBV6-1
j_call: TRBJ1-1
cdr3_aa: CASSESNRVETEAFF
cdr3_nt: TGTGCCAGCAGTGAATCCAACAGGGTGGAGACTGAAGCTTTCTTT

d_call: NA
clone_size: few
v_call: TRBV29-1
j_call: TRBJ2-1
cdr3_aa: CSVVGQGGINEQFF
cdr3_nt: TGCAGCGTTGTAGGGCAGGGCGGTATCAATGAGCAGTTCTTC

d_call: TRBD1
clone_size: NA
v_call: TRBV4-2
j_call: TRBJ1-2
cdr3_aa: CASSRDRGDYGYTF
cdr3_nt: TGTGCCAGCAGCCGAGACAGGGGCGACTATGGCTACACCTTC

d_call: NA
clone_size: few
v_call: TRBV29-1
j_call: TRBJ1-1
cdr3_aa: CSVGGLNTEAFF
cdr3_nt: TGCAGCGTTGGGGGCCTCAACACTGAAGCTTTCTTT

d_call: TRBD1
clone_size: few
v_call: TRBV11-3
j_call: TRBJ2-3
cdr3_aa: CASSYRTGVTDTQYF
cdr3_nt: TGTGCCAGCAGCTACCGGACAGGGGTCACAGATACGCAGTATTTT

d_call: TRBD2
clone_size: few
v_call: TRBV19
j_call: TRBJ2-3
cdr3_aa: CASSWNGLDTDTQYF
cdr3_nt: TGTGCCAGTAGTTGGAATGGACTAGATACAGATACGCAGTATTTT

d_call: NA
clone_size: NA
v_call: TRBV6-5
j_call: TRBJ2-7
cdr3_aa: CASSRGLLYEQYF
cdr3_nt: TGTGCCAGCAGCCGGGGACTCCTCTACGAGCAGTACTTC

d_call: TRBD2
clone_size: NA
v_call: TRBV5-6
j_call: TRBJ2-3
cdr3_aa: CASSLVTAGDRNTQYF
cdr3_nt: TGTGCCAGCAGCTTGGTCACCGCGGGAGATCGAAATACGCAGTATTTT

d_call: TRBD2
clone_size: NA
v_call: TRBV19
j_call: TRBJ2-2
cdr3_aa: CASSIGLAGGVGELFF
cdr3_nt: TGTGCCAGTAGTATCGGACTAGCGGGAGGGGTCGGGGAGCTGTTTTTT

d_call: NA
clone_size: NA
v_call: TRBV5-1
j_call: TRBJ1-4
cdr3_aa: CASSLRPEEAGELFF
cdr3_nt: TGCGCCAGCAGCTTGAGACCCGAGGAGGCCGGAGAACTGTTTTTT

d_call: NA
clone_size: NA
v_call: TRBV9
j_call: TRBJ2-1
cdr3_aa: CASSQNNEQFF
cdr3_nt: TGTGCCAGCAGCCAAAACAATGAGCAGTTCTTC

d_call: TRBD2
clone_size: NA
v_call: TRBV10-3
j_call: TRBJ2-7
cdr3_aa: CAIKGSSGRGGLYEQYF
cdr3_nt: TGTGCCATCAAGGGCTCTAGCGGGAGAGGCGGGTTATACGAGCAGTACTTC

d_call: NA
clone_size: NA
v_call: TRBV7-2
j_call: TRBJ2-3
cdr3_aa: CASSPDRDTQYF
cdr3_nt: TGTGCCAGCAGCCCTGACAGAGATACGCAGTATTTT

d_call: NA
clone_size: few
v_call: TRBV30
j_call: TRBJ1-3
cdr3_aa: CAWSSTGGAGNTIYF
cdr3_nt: TGTGCCTGGAGTTCTACGGGTGGTGCTGGAAACACCATATATTTT

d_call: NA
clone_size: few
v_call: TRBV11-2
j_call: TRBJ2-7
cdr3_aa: CASSYNYEQYF
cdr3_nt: TGTGCCAGCAGTTACAACTACGAGCAGTACTTC

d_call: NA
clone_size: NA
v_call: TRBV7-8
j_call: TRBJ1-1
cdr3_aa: CASSPRGRGAGTEAFF
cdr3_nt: TGTGCCAGCAGCCCTAGGGGCAGGGGCGCGGGCACTGAAGCTTTCTTT

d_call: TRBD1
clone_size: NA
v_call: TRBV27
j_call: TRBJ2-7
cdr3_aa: CASSLIGQGVGVYEQYF
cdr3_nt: TGTGCCAGCAGTTTGATAGGACAGGGGGTCGGAGTGTACGAGCAGTACTTC

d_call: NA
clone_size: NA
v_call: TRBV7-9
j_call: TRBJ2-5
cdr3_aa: CASTLGPEQETQYF
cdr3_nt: TGTGCCAGCACCCTAGGCCCGGAGCAAGAGACCCAGTACTTC

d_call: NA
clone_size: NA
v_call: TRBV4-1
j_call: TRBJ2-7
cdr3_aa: CASSQEWAYEQYF
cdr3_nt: TGCGCCAGCAGCCAAGAGTGGGCGTACGAGCAGTACTTC

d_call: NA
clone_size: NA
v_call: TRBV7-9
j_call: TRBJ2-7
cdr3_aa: CASSRDSASYEQYF
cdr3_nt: TGTGCCAGCAGCCGCGACAGTGCTTCCTACGAGCAGTACTTC

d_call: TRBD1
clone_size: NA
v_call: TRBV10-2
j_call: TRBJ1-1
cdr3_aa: CASSDHWTGGGTEAFF
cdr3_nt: TGCGCCAGCAGTGACCACTGGACAGGGGGTGGCACTGAAGCTTTCTTT

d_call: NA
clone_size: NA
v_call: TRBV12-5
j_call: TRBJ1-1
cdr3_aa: CASGLVVGRANNFDTEAFF
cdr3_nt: TGTGCTAGTGGTTTGGTAGTAGGCAGGGCTAACAATTTCGACACTGAAGCTTTCTTT

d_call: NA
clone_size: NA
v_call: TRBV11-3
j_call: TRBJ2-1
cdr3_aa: CASSLDRGFYNEQFF
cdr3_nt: TGTGCCAGCAGCTTAGATCGGGGATTCTACAATGAGCAGTTCTTC

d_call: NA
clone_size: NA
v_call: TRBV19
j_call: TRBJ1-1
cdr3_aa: CASRGRGLNTEAFF
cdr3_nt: TGTGCCAGTAGGGGTAGGGGCCTAAACACTGAAGCTTTCTTT

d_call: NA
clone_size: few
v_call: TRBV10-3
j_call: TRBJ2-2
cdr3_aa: CAISSTGELFF
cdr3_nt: TGTGCCATCTCCTCTACCGGGGAGCTGTTTTTT

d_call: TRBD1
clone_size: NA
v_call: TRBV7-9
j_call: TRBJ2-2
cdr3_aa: CASSPPSPGTGLAGELFF
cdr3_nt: TGTGCCAGCAGCCCCCCTTCCCCTGGGACAGGGTTAGCCGGGGAGCTGTTTTTT

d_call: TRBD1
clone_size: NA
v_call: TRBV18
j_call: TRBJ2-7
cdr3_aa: CASSPEGAGEQYF
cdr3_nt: TGTGCCAGCTCACCTGAGGGGGCAGGGGAGCAGTACTTC

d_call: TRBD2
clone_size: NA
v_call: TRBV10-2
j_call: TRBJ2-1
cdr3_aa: CASSDVAGVNNEQFF
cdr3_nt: TGCGCCAGCAGTGATGTAGCGGGGGTGAACAATGAGCAGTTCTTC

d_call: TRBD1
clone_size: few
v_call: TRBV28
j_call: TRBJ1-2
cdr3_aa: CASREPTGGHGYTF
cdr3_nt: TGTGCCAGCAGGGAACCAACAGGGGGCCATGGCTACACCTTC

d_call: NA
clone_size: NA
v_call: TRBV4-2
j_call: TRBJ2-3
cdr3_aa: CASSTRMGQGPDTQYF
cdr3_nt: TGTGCCAGCAGCACGCGAATGGGACAAGGACCAGATACGCAGTATTTT

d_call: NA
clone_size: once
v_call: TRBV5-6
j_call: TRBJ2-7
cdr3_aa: CASKMEGSYEQYF
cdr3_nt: TGTGCCAGCAAGATGGAGGGGAGCTACGAGCAGTACTTC

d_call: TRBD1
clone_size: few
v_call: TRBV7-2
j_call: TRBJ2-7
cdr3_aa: CASSPSPGTGNEQYF
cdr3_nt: TGTGCCAGCAGCCCTAGCCCCGGGACAGGCAACGAGCAGTACTTC

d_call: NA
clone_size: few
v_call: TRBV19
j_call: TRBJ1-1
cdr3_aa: CASSIGTNTEAFF
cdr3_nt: TGTGCCAGTAGTATCGGTACGAACACTGAAGCTTTCTTT

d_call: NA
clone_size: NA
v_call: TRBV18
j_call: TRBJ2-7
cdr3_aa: CASSPQGSTSYEQYF
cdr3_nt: TGTGCCAGCTCACCCCAGGGAAGCACTTCCTACGAGCAGTACTTC

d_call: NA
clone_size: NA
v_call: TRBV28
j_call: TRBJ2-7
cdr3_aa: CATGRGYEQYF
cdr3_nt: TGTGCCACCGGTAGGGGGTACGAGCAGTACTTC

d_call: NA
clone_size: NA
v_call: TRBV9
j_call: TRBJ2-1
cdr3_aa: CASAGTGPSYNEQFF
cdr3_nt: TGTGCCAGCGCGGGTACCGGCCCATCCTACAATGAGCAGTTCTTC

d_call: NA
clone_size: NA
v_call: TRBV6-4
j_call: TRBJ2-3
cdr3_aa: CASSAGYGTDTQYF
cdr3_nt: TGTGCCAGCAGTGCGGGATACGGCACAGATACGCAGTATTTT

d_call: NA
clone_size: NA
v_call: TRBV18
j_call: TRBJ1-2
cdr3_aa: CASSPKTGHYGYTF
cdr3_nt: TGTGCCAGCTCACCGAAAACAGGACACTATGGCTACACCTTC